Following are 27 T cell receptor beta chains from one sample sequenced in a study of blood T cell repertoires in COVID-19. Sequencing used immunoSEQ multiplex PCR; TCRdb keeps in-frame clones, though not all of them. In the table there are about 250,000 clones, approximately 86% of which are singletons. The sequenced sample consisted of PBMCs or T cells enriched from blood (not recorded which). These receptors were obtained from a woman aged 25-40 years with acute COVID-19.

The V and J genes are TRBV7-8 and TRBJ1-5; tentative D call: TRBD1 (5 bases). With 1 base removed from V and 9 bases from J, the gap between germline ends came to 13 bases. The CDR3 is made up of 14 amino acids. CDR1 is SGHVS, CDR2 FQNEAQ, per germline. CDR3: CASSLVPRDPPQHF. The CDR3 DNA is TGTGCCAGCAGCTTAGTACCCAGGGATCCGCCCCAGCATTTT.

The chain has TRBV28 and TRBJ1-2; 7 bases align to TRBD1. V trimming: 7 bases; J trimming: 4 bases; junction bases outside the gene matches: 6. This CDR3 comprises 13 residues. Germline CDR1 and CDR2: MDHEN and SYDVKM. The CDR3 sequence is CASMRGRAYGYTF. The CDR3 DNA is TGTGCCAGCATGAGGGGGCGCGCCTATGGCTACACCTTC.

The chain has TRBV7-2 and TRBJ2-7, with D perhaps TRBD2 (5 bases). The CDR3 spans 13 residues. V was shortened by 5 bases and J by 3 bases, with 11 bases between the two germline ends. CDR1 and CDR2 (germline): SGHTA, FQGNSA. The CDR3 DNA follows: TGTGCCAGCAGCCCGGGGTTTTACTACGAGCAGTACTTC. Its protein product is CASSPGFYYEQYF.

This clone showed up just a few times. The chain links TRBV28 to TRBJ1-1, with D possibly being TRBD1 (6 bases). CDR3 length equals 14 residues. Trimming removed 8 bases at V and 1 base at J, with 14 bases between. Germline CDR1 reads MDHEN; CDR2 reads SYDVKM. The CDR3 DNA sequence: TGTGCCAGCCTCTCGGGGGGGCGGAACACTGAAGCTTTCTTT. It is translated as CASLSGGRNTEAFF.

This chain joins TRBV1 and TRBJ2-1; the D call TRBD2 from the table was never checked on the DNA. TRBV1 is a known pseudogene. CDR3 size: 16 residues. The CDR3 nucleotides are TGCACCAGCAGCCAAGCTTCAGCGGGGGGCTACAATGAGCAGTTCTTC. Amino acids: CTSSQASAGGYNEQFF.

V gene TRBV29-1 combines with J gene TRBJ1-1, with a weak D call TRBD1 (5 bases). Trimming removed 8 bases at V and 5 bases at J, with 18 bases between. The V gene's germline CDR1 is SQVTM and CDR2 ANQGSEA. CDR3 length: 13 amino acids. CDR3 loop: CSTRERGKTEAFF. The CDR3 DNA is TGCAGCACCCGAGAGCGGGGCAAGACTGAAGCTTTCTTT.

This clone was detected once. The chain employs TRBV28 and TRBJ2-1, with 8 positions matching TRBD1. The CDR3 is 15 amino acids. V was pared by 5 bases and J by 8 bases, with 11 bases of the junction left unmatched. CDR1 is MDHEN and CDR2 is SYDVKM in the germline V gene. The CDR3 loop reads CASSPGGSGGYEQFF. Here the CDR3 DNA reads TGTGCCAGCAGTCCAGGGGGCTCAGGGGGGTATGAGCAGTTCTTC.

The rearrangement links TRBV19 to TRBJ2-1; 8 bases are shared with TRBD2. Unmatched junction bases numbered 5, after V lost 3 bases and J lost 7 bases. The germline CDR1 and CDR2 sequences are LNHDA and SQIVND (reference sequence). The CDR3 loop spans 14 amino acids. The CDR3 loop is CASSIVTSVNEQFF. CDR3 sequence (DNA): TGTGCCAGTAGTATTGTGACTAGCGTTAATGAGCAGTTCTTC.

J is TRBJ2-3 and V is TRBV7-9; 8 bases fit TRBD1. Looked up from germline, CDR1 is SEHNR and CDR2 is FQNEAQ (reference sequence). V lost 5 bases to trimming and J lost 10 bases; unmatched junction nucleotides: 5. This CDR3 is 12 amino acids long. The CDR3 reads CASSPDRGPQYF. DNA of the CDR3: TGTGCCAGCAGCCCAGACAGGGGTCCGCAGTATTTT.

This clone showed up just once. The rearrangement joins TRBV2 to TRBJ2-7; D is perhaps TRBD2 (6 bases). Germline lookup yields CDR1 SNHLY and CDR2 FYNNEI. The length of the CDR3 is 14 residues. Between the trimmed V and J ends, which lost 5 bases and 4 bases, there was a span of 15 bases. The CDR3 bases are TGTGCCAGCAGTCCCATGGGACTCTTTTACGAGCAGTACTTC. Translating it yields CASSPMGLFYEQYF.

The DNA of the CDR3 is TGTGCCAGCAGCCAAGGGTGGACAGACGCCACAGATACGCAGTATTTT. Its translation is CASSQGWTDATDTQYF. The chain is built from TRBV3-1 (or the pseudogene TRBV3-2) and TRBJ2-3, with D possibly TRBD1 on 6 matching bases. This CDR3 has 16 amino acids. From germline, CDR1 is LGHDT and CDR2 YNNKEL (reference sequence). V lost 1 base to trimming and J lost 2 bases, with 13 bases between them.

The chain is built from TRBV15 and TRBJ2-3; 7 bases line up with TRBD1. Germline trimming cut 3 bases from V and 5 bases from J; bases unmatched to any gene: 11. The CDR3 has 16 residues. Germline V gene lookup returns CDR1 LNHNV and CDR2 YYDKDF (reference sequence). The CDR3 sequence: CATSSDTGVLGDTQYF. CDR3 bases: TGTGCCACCAGCAGCGATACAGGGGTACTTGGAGATACGCAGTATTTT.

The genes are TRBV14 and TRBJ1-1, with D uncertain. The germline CDR1 and CDR2 sequences are SGHDN and FVKESK. Trimming pared 1 base from V and 6 bases from J, leaving 15 bases between. This CDR3 contains 15 residues. CDR3 in DNA: TGTGCCAGCAGCCAAGGGGTCGGGTTTCGTGCTGAAGCTTTCTTT. Amino acids: CASSQGVGFRAEAFF.

The genes are TRBV3-1 (or the pseudogene TRBV3-2) and TRBJ2-2; D not resolved. The germline V gene encodes CDR1 LGHDT and CDR2 YNNKEL (reference sequence). The V end lost 4 bases, the J end lost 2 bases, and 17 bases lay between the germline ends. CDR3 length: 17 residues. The CDR3 loop is CASSLLGVDRNTGELFF. In DNA form, the CDR3 reads TGTGCCAGCAGCCTATTAGGAGTCGACCGAAACACCGGGGAGCTGTTTTTT.

The gene calls are TRBV24-1 and TRBJ1-1; D is perhaps TRBD1 (5 bases). The CDR3 extends over 12 amino acids. V was trimmed by 7 bases and J by 7 bases, leaving 12 bases between them. Per germline, CDR1 KGHDR and CDR2 SFDVKD. The chain's CDR3 is CATSRAVGEAFF. CDR3 coding DNA: TGTGCCACCAGCAGGGCTGTGGGTGAAGCTTTCTTT.

The chain employs TRBV7-9 and TRBJ2-7; TRBD1 is a possible D gene (6 bases). Germline CDR1 and CDR2: SEHNR and FQNEAQ (reference sequence). This CDR3 region has 16 residues. The V end was cut by 2 bases, the J end by 2 bases, with 16 bases between. The CDR3 DNA reads TGTGCCAGCAGCTTATCAGTCCGGGACACTCCCTACGAGCAGTACTTC. Encoded protein: CASSLSVRDTPYEQYF.

The chain has TRBV6-4 and TRBJ2-3, with 13 positions matching TRBD2. The V and J ends lost 6 bases and 4 bases, in that order; junction bases with no gene match: 4. CDR1 MRHNA and CDR2 SNTAGT come from the germline V gene. This CDR3 is 15 amino acids long. In DNA, the CDR3 is TGTGCCAGCAGCGCACTAGCGGGGGGGCCAGATACGCAGTATTTT. It encodes CASSALAGGPDTQYF.

The chain couples TRBV28 to TRBJ1-6, with D unclear. Germline CDR1 is MDHEN and CDR2 is SYDVKM. Trimming shortened V by 7 bases and J by 4 bases, and 17 bases separated the two germline ends. The CDR3 runs 16 residues. The CDR3 sequence: CASTTSAQLYNSPLHF. In DNA, the CDR3 is TGTGCCAGCACCACGAGCGCCCAGCTATATAATTCACCCCTCCACTTT.

This chain links TRBV4-3 with TRBJ1-4; no clear D. Germline V CDR1 and CDR2: LGHNA, YSLEER. The V end was cut by 0 bases, the J end by 2 bases, with 16 bases between. This CDR3 has 18 amino acids. The CDR3 DNA sequence: TGCGCCAGCAGCCAAGATCCCCCTGATTCGAGGACTAATGAAAAACTGTTTTTT. It specifies CASSQDPPDSRTNEKLFF.

The genes are TRBV29-1 and TRBJ2-5; TRBD1 agrees at 8 bases. The V gene end was trimmed by 5 bases and the J gene end by 5 bases; junction bases not matched to a gene: 7. Germline V gene sequence: CDR1 SQVTM, CDR2 ANQGSEA. CDR3 length: 13 amino acids. The CDR3 region is CSVRTGSGETQYF. CDR3 in DNA: TGCAGCGTTAGGACAGGGAGCGGGGAGACCCAGTACTTC.

The rearrangement uses TRBV3-1 (or the pseudogene TRBV3-2) and TRBJ2-5; a possible D gene is TRBD1 (6 bases). Trimming cost V 7 bases and J 4 bases, with 13 bases left between them. The germline CDR1 and CDR2 sequences are LGHDT and YNNKEL (reference sequence). This CDR3 is 13 amino acids long. CDR3 amino acids: CASTLTGSETQYF. The CDR3 DNA reads as TGTGCCAGCACCCTAACAGGGTCAGAGACCCAGTACTTC.

This clone was seen only once. The chain employs TRBV18 and TRBJ2-1; 7 bases fit TRBD1. Germline CDR1 and CDR2: KGHSH and LQKENI. The CDR3 consists of 17 residues. V lost 0 bases to trimming and J lost 7 bases; unmatched junction nucleotides: 12. The CDR3 is CASSPPIRDRFLNEQFF. The DNA of the CDR3 is TGTGCCAGCTCACCACCGATCCGGGACAGATTTTTGAATGAGCAGTTCTTC.

The chain combines TRBV4-1 with TRBJ1-1, with 9 bases aligning to TRBD1. There are 15 residues in the CDR3. Trimming at V came to 0 bases and at J to 4 bases, leaving 3 bases not matched to a gene. Germline CDR1 is MGHRA and CDR2 is YSYEKL. The DNA for the CDR3 is TGCGCCAGCAGCCAAGAATGGACAGGGGTCACTGAAGCTTTCTTT. It encodes CASSQEWTGVTEAFF.

This chain uses TRBV28 with TRBJ1-5, with 12 bases identical to TRBD1. The CDR3 consists of 17 residues. The junction had 12 bases not matched to a gene; V was cut back by 4 bases and J by 8 bases. CDR1 is MDHEN and CDR2 is SYDVKM in the germline V gene. For the CDR3, the DNA is TGTGCCAGCAGTTCACCTGGGACAGGGGGCGACAAGAAGCCCCAGCATTTT. Amino acids: CASSSPGTGGDKKPQHF.

V gene TRBV6-5 combines with J gene TRBJ2-5; TRBD2 matches 10 bases. The V gene end was trimmed by 2 bases and the J gene end by 4 bases; junction bases not matched to a gene: 1. From germline, CDR1 is MNHEY and CDR2 SVGAGI. The CDR3 is 14 residues long. The DNA of the CDR3 is TGTGCCAGCAGTTACGGACTAGCGGTAGAGACCCAGTACTTC. Protein product: CASSYGLAVETQYF.

V gene TRBV3-1 (or the pseudogene TRBV3-2) combines with J gene TRBJ2-1; possibly TRBD1 for D (6 bases). The V and J ends lost 1 base and 6 bases respectively, with 13 bases between them. Germline lookup yields CDR1 LGHDT and CDR2 YNNKEL (reference sequence). The CDR3 runs to 15 residues. The CDR3 DNA follows: TGTGCCAGCAGCCAAGTCATTCAGACAGGCAATGAGCAGTTCTTC. It yields the protein CASSQVIQTGNEQFF.

This chain joins TRBV3-1 (or the pseudogene TRBV3-2) and TRBJ1-1; D ambiguous. The V end lost 5 bases, the J end lost 4 bases, and 11 bases lay between the germline ends. Germline loops: CDR1 LGHDT, CDR2 YNNKEL (reference sequence). The CDR3 runs 13 residues. This CDR3 reads CASSSPRATEAFF. In DNA form, the CDR3 reads TGTGCCAGCAGCTCCCCTCGCGCCACTGAAGCTTTCTTT.